This T cell receptor beta chain is drawn from a study of T cells in tumors after PD-1 blockade. Study at large: Patients received pembrolizumab 200 mg every 3 weeks or cemiplimab 350 mg every 2 weeks. During anti-PD-1 treatment, some patients continued daily vismodegib 150 mg. Blood samples averaged around 110,000 templates (range about 23,000-280,000) and approximately 37,000 unique clonotypes. Regarding the study as a whole: Approximately 41% of tumor TCR clonotypes were also found in blood.

Using immunoSEQ multiplex PCR, the repertoire was profiled, and TCRdb retains in-frame clones only, with some absent. The sample includes around 60,000 clones, just under 80% of them seen just once. As for this clone: Its cognate antigen is unknown.

This CDR3 is built from 17 residues. Germline-derived CDR1 and CDR2 are LGHDT and YNNKEL (reference sequence). Trimming took off 4 bases at V and 0 bases at J, with 18 bases between the two ends. The chain links TRBV3-1 (or the pseudogene TRBV3-2) to TRBJ2-5; D may be TRBD1 or TRBD2 (7 bases each). This sample comprised PBMCs, obtained before anti-PD-1 treatment. This clonotype was sampled from a human donor with basal cell carcinoma. CDR3 DNA sequence: TGTGCCAGCAGCCCTCGGGCGGGGGACAGAAACCAAGAGACCCAGTACTTC. Its translation is CASSPRAGDRNQETQYF.